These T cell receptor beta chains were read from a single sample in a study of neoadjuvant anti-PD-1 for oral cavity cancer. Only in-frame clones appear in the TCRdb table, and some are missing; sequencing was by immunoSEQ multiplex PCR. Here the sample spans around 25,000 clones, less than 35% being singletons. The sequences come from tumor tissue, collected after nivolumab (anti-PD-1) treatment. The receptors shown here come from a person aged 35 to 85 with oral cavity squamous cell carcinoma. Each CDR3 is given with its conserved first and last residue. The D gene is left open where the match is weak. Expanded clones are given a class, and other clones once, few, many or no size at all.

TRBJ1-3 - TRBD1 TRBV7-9 CASSLAGTASGNTIYF TGTGCCAGCAGCTTAGCCGGGACAGCCTCTGGAAACACCATATATTTT
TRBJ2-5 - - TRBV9 CASSLGPSRGETQYF TGTGCCAGCAGCCTTGGACCCTCTCGGGGAGAGACCCAGTACTTC
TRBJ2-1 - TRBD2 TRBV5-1 CASSLGQVSGDEQFF TGCGCCAGCAGCTTGGGACAGGTTAGCGGGGATGAGCAGTTCTTC
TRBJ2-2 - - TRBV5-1 CASSLREKAGELFF TGCGCCAGCAGCTTAAGGGAGAAGGCCGGGGAGCTGTTTTTT
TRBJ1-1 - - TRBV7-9 CASSSAGGWATEAFF TGTGCCAGCAGCTCCGCGGGGGGCTGGGCCACTGAAGCTTTCTTT
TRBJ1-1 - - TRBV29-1 CSSWDTEAFF TGCAGCTCCTGGGATACTGAAGCTTTCTTT
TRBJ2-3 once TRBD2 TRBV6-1 CASSGLASGRYDTQYF TGTGCCAGCAGTGGATTGGCTAGCGGAAGATATGATACGCAGTATTTT
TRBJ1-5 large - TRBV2 CASSDHFGARGNQPQHF TGTGCCAGCAGTGATCATTTCGGGGCGCGCGGCAATCAGCCCCAGCATTTT
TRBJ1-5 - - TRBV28 CASSLFRWRNSNQPQHF TGTGCCAGCAGTTTATTTCGTTGGCGTAATAGCAATCAGCCCCAGCATTTT
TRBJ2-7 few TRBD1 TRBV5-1 CASSLLAGGYEQYF TGCGCCAGCAGCTTGTTGGCAGGGGGCTACGAGCAGTACTTC
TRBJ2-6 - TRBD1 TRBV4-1 CASSRTRTGEFSGANVLTF TGCGCCAGCAGTCGCACTCGGACAGGGGAATTCTCTGGGGCCAACGTCCTGACTTTC
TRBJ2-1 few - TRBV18 CASSPEIRSSHNEQFF TGTGCCAGCTCACCAGAAATACGGTCAAGTCACAATGAGCAGTTCTTC
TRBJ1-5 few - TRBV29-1 CSVRSRGQPQHF TGCAGCGTTCGGAGCCGAGGGCAGCCCCAGCATTTT
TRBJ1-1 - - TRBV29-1 CSVIQGSYTEAFF TGCAGCGTGATACAGGGCTCTTATACTGAAGCTTTCTTT
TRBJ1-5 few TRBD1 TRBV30 CAWSVMGRGGYSNQPQHF TGTGCCTGGAGTGTAATGGGCAGGGGGGGATATAGCAATCAGCCCCAGCATTTT
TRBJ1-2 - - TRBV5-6 CASSLDRAPLGYTF TGTGCCAGCAGCTTGGACAGGGCCCCTCTGGGCTACACCTTC
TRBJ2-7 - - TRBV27 CASSSWTRGLQRSSYEQYF TGTGCCAGCAGTTCGTGGACAAGAGGTCTTCAAAGGAGCTCCTACGAGCAGTACTTC